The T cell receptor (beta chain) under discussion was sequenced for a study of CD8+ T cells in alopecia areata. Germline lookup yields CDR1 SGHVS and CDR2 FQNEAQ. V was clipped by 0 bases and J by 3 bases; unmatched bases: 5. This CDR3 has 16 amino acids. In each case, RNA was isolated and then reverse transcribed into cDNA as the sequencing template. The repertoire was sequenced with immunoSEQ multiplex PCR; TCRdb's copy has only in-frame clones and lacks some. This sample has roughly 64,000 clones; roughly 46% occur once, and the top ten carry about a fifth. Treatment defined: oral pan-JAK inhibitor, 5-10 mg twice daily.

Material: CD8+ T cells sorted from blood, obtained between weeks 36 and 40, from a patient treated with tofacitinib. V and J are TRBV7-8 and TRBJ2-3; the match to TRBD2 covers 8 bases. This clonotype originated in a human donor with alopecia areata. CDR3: CASSLAAGGGTDTQYF. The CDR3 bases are TGTGCCAGCAGCTTAGCGGCGGGAGGCGGGACAGATACGCAGTATTTT.